One sample yielded the 18 T cell receptor beta chains listed below, sequenced in a study of neurological immune-mediated disorders. TCRdb called the 5' RACE reads again in MiXCR, with one record for every CDR3 protein. The repertoire holds tens of thousands of distinct CDR3 sequences, with 4.5% as singletons. Material: PBMCs. Receptors originate from a man younger than 45 with multiple sclerosis.

This clonotype showed up many times. The rearrangement links TRBV5-1 to TRBJ1-4, with TRBD1 matching over 7 bases. The CDR3 extends over 14 amino acids. Germline CDR1 is SGHRS and CDR2 is YFSETQ. J gave up 8 bases and V 4 bases, and 8 bases lay outside the gene matches. The CDR3 loop is CASSRTGVGEKLFF. Written as DNA, the CDR3 is TGCGCCAGCAGCAGAACAGGGGTAGGAGAAAAACTGTTTTTT.

J is TRBJ2-5 and V is TRBV14; TRBD1 aligns across 7 bases. Per germline, CDR1 SGHDN and CDR2 FVKESK. This CDR3 has 13 amino acids. V dropped 8 bases and J dropped 2; count of bases not matched to a gene: 5. CDR3 region: CASSRDRQETQYF. In nucleotides, the CDR3 is TGTGCCAGCTCCAGGGACAGACAAGAGACCCAGTACTTC.

This clonotype was seen at least ten times. The rearrangement joins TRBV29-1 to TRBJ1-5; D remains unclear. The CDR3 runs 13 residues. The germline CDR1 and CDR2 sequences are SQVTM and ANQGSEA. Trimming took 4 bases from V and 1 from J, leaving 8 bases between them. The CDR3 bases are TGCAGCGTTGGGGGAGACAGCAATCAGCCCCAGCATTTT. Its protein product is CSVGGDSNQPQHF.

By sample fraction, this clonotype is large. The rearrangement links TRBV10-3 to TRBJ1-1; D remains unclear. The germline V gene has CDR1 ENHRY and CDR2 SYGVKD. This CDR3 contains 15 residues. The ends were cut back, 7 bases at V and 1 base at J, with 16 bases in the middle. CDR3 nucleotides: TGTGCCATCATGGAACTCAAAGGGAGGAACACTGAAGCTTTCTTT. Translated: CAIMELKGRNTEAFF.

This clonotype has ten or more counts. The rearrangement joins TRBV11-2 to TRBJ1-1; D unresolved. The length of the CDR3 is 15 residues. Per the germline V gene, CDR1 is SGHAT and CDR2 is FQNNGV. V was trimmed by 5 bases and J by 4 bases, leaving 17 bases between them. The CDR3 nucleotides are TGTGCCAGCAGCCCCCAGCCGGGAACGGGCACTGAAGCTTTCTTT. This translates into CASSPQPGTGTEAFF.

This clonotype was picked up many times. CDR3 in amino acids: CASSLGLDSDLVAFF. The DNA of the CDR3 is TGCGCCAGCAGCTTGGGCCTTGACAGCGACCTTGTAGCTTTCTTT. This chain joins TRBV5-1 and TRBJ1-1, with a weak D call TRBD1 (5 bases). Germline V gives CDR1 SGHRS, CDR2 YFSETQ. This CDR3 spans 15 amino acids. The V and J ends lost 0 bases and 10 bases respectively, with 19 bases between them.

By proportion, this clonotype is medium-sized. The V gene is TRBV29-1, the J gene TRBJ1-5, with 7 bases lining up with TRBD1. The CDR3 is made up of 13 amino acids. V shed 4 bases, J shed 7 bases, and the junction held 7 bases outside the gene matches. CDR1 is SQVTM, CDR2 ANQGSEA, per germline. The DNA for the CDR3 is TGCAGCGTTGTGGCAGGGGGAGAACAGCCCCAGCATTTT. Translation: CSVVAGGEQPQHF.

This clonotype occurred many times. The chain recombines TRBV12-3 or TRBV12-4 with TRBJ1-1, with 7 positions matching TRBD1. V was clipped by 6 bases and J by 2 bases; unmatched bases: 6. CDR3 length equals 14 residues. CDR3 loop: CASSNRGGNTEAFF. The CDR3 DNA follows: TGTGCCAGCAGCAACCGAGGGGGCAACACTGAAGCTTTCTTT.

This clonotype was observed a few times. The V and J genes are TRBV6-1 and TRBJ2-2; D is unresolved. The germline gives CDR1 MNHNS, CDR2 SASEGT. The CDR3 runs to 15 residues. V dropped 4 bases and J dropped 3 bases, with 12 bases sitting between them. The CDR3 sequence is CASSVRLYDTGELFF. CDR3 sequence (DNA): TGTGCCAGCAGTGTTCGACTTTACGACACCGGGGAGCTGTTTTTT.

Ten or more counts support this clonotype. The V call is TRBV5-1, the J call TRBJ2-7, with TRBD1 as a possible D gene (6 bases). Germline V gene lookup returns CDR1 SGHRS and CDR2 YFSETQ. Trimming shortened V by 4 bases and J by 2 bases, and 13 bases separated the two germline ends. The CDR3 totals 14 residues. The CDR3 sequence: CASSRDGQTYEQYF. CDR3 DNA: TGCGCCAGCAGCCGAGATGGACAGACCTACGAGCAGTACTTC.

The table lists this clonotype with many counts. CDR3 DNA sequence: TGCAGTGTTGCAGACGGGTTGGACTACACCTTC. Its translation is CSVADGLDYTF. The chain recombines TRBV20-1 with TRBJ1-2; D not resolved. Germline values: CDR1 DFQATT, CDR2 SNEGSKA (reference sequence). V was shortened by 7 bases and J by 10 bases, with 16 bases between the two germline ends. The CDR3 consists of 11 residues.

There are many counts of this clonotype. V is TRBV27 and J is TRBJ2-2; TRBD1 matches 10 bases. The J segment lost 5 bases and the V segment lost 2 bases, leaving 5 bases of the junction unmatched. The CDR3 is 16 amino acids. Germline CDR1 reads MNHEY; CDR2 reads SMNVEV (reference sequence). The DNA for the CDR3 is TGTGCCAGCAGTTTAACGGGACAGGGGCGTACCGGGGAGCTGTTTTTT. Amino acid sequence: CASSLTGQGRTGELFF.

The chain recombines TRBV15 with TRBJ1-2, with D unclear. CDR1 and CDR2 from the germline V gene are LNHNV and YYDKDF (reference sequence). The germline V and J ends were trimmed by 0 bases and 4 bases, with 12 bases remaining between them. The CDR3 covers 15 residues. Here the CDR3 reads CATSRDLVQTYGYTF. The CDR3 coding sequence is TGTGCCACCAGCAGAGATTTGGTACAGACCTATGGCTACACCTTC.

The table lists this clonotype with many counts. This sequence joins TRBV7-9 and TRBJ2-7, with TRBD1 matching 9 bases. Looked up from germline, CDR1 is SEHNR and CDR2 is FQNEAQ (reference sequence). There are 15 residues in the CDR3. After removal of 6 bases from V and 6 bases from J, the junction contained 12 bases not matched to a gene. The CDR3 protein is CASRGQGMIGGEQYF. CDR3 sequence (DNA): TGTGCCAGCAGGGGACAGGGAATGATTGGCGGCGAGCAGTACTTC. The entire variable domain, with the rest obtained from reference TRBV7-9 and TRBJ2-7, is as follows: DTGVSQNPRHKITKRGQNVTFRCDPISEHNRLYWYRQTLGQGPEFLTYFQNEAQLEKSRLLSDRFSAERPKGSFSTLEIQRTEQGDSAMYLCASRGQGMIGGEQYFGPGTRLTVT.

This clonotype was detected ten times or more. The chain recombines TRBV18 with TRBJ1-1, with unresolved D. The germline V and J ends were trimmed by 2 bases and 5 bases, with 18 bases remaining between them. Germline CDR1 is KGHSH and CDR2 is LQKENI. CDR3 length: 16 amino acids. The CDR3: CASSPAGPHPDTEAFF. The CDR3 nucleotides are TGTGCCAGCTCACCAGCGGGTCCCCACCCCGATACTGAAGCTTTCTTT.

This clonotype was seen ten or more times. V usage is TRBV29-1 and J usage is TRBJ2-3; D is unresolved. Deletions cut 2 bases from V and 2 bases from J, with 5 bases between. Germline V gives CDR1 SQVTM, CDR2 ANQGSEA. The CDR3 covers 12 residues. Here the CDR3 reads CSVERDTDTQYF. CDR3 DNA sequence: TGCAGCGTTGAAAGGGACACAGATACGCAGTATTTT.

In its sample, this clonotype was seen many times. The chain carries TRBV20-1 and TRBJ1-1; 7 nucleotides match TRBD1. This CDR3 has 11 amino acids. V was clipped by 5 bases and J by 3 bases; unmatched bases: 0. Germline CDR1 is DFQATT and CDR2 is SNEGSKA (reference sequence). In DNA form, the CDR3 reads TGCAGTGCTGACAGGGACACTGAAGCTTTCTTT. Protein product: CSADRDTEAFF.

This clonotype was counted at least ten times. The chain joins TRBV7-9 to TRBJ1-6, with a possible D match to TRBD1 (5 bases). This CDR3 region has 14 residues. Trimming pared 5 bases from V and 10 bases from J, leaving 15 bases between. Germline V lookup: CDR1 SEHNR, CDR2 FQNEAQ (reference sequence). This CDR3 reads CASSEVQGKSPLHF. The DNA of the CDR3 is TGTGCCAGCAGCGAGGTCCAGGGTAAATCACCCCTCCACTTT.